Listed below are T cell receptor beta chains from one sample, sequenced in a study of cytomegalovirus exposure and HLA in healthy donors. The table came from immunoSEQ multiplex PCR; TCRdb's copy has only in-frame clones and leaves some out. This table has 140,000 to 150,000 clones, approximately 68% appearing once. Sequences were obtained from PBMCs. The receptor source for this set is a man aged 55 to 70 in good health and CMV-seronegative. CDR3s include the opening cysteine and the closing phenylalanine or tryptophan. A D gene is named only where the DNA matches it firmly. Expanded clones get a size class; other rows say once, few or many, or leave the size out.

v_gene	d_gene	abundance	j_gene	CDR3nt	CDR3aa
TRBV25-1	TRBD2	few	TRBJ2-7	TGTGCCAGCAGTGATCCAGGGACTAGCGGGAGCTACGAGCAGTACTTC	CASSDPGTSGSYEQYF
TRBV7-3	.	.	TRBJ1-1	TGTGCCAGCAGCTTAACGGGGCAGGGGGAAGCTTTCTTT	CASSLTGQGEAFF
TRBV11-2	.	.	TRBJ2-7	TGTGCCAGCAGCTTCCGAAGCGCCTCCTCCTACGAGCAGTACTTC	CASSFRSASSYEQYF
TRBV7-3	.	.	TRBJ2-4	TGTGCCAGCAGCTCCACCCGGGAATCGGCCAAAAACATTCAGTACTTC	CASSSTRESAKNIQYF
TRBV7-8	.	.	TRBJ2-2	TGTGCCAGCAGCTTAGGGGCAGGGGTGTTCACCGGGGAGCTGTTTTTT	CASSLGAGVFTGELFF
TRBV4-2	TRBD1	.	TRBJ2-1	TGTGCCAGCAGCCAAGAGGGACAGAGCTCCTACAATGAGCAGTTCTTC	CASSQEGQSSYNEQFF
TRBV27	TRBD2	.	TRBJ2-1	TGTGCCAGCAGTTTTACCCGGACCCGGGGGGGCTACAATGAGCAGTTCTTC	CASSFTRTRGGYNEQFF
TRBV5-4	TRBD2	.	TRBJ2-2	TGTGCCAGCAGCTTGGGGCTAGCGGGATCCGGGGAGCTGTTTTTT	CASSLGLAGSGELFF
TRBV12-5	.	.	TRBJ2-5	TGTGCTAGTCTGGGGGCGGGAGAAGAGACCCAGTACTTC	CASLGAGEETQYF
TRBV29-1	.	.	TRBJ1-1	TGCAGCGTTGTGTCTAGGGGCGGGAACACTGAAGCTTTCTTT	CSVVSRGGNTEAFF
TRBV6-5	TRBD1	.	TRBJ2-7	TGTGCCAGCAGCCCCGGACAGGGCCGGGGAGAGCAGTACTTC	CASSPGQGRGEQYF
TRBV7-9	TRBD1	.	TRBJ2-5	TGTGCCAGCAGCACCACAGGGGGCCAAGAGACCCAGTACTTC	CASSTTGGQETQYF
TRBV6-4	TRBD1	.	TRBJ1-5	TGTGCCAGCAGTGAAGGACAGGGGGCGAGGAATAGCAATCAGCCCCAGCATTTT	CASSEGQGARNSNQPQHF
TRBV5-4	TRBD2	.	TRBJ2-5	TGTGCCAGCAGCCACGGACTAGCGGGATTTACCGCCGGGGAGACCCAGTACTTC	CASSHGLAGFTAGETQYF
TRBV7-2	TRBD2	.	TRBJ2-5	TGTGCCAGCAGCCTAAGGACTAGCGGAAAAGAGACCCAGTACTTC	CASSLRTSGKETQYF
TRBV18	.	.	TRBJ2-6	TGTGCCAGCTCACCACGGGTCACGGGCTCTGGGGCCAACGTCCTGACTTTC	CASSPRVTGSGANVLTF